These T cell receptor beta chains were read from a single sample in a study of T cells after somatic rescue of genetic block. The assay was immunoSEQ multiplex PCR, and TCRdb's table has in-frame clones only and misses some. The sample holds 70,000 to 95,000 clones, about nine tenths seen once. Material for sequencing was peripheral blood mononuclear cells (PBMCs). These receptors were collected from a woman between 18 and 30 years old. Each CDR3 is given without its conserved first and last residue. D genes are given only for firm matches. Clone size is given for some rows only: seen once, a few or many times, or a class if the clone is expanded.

ASSTRTSGPTNEQF	TRBD2	TRBV27	TRBJ2-1	.
ATTGTSGQETQY	TRBD2	TRBV5-1	TRBJ2-5	once
ASRWGRSSFYGYT	.	TRBV28	TRBJ1-2	.
ASSLMTNRYEQY	.	TRBV5-1	TRBJ2-7	.
ASSLQGQLRGNTEAF	TRBD1	TRBV7-9	TRBJ1-1	.
ASSYVAGRGYT	.	TRBV6-5	TRBJ1-2	.
ASSQDPGYYEQY	.	TRBV4-1	TRBJ2-7	.
ASSLVGVLSYNEQF	.	TRBV5-1	TRBJ2-1	.
ASRTGTGYEQY	TRBD1	TRBV27	TRBJ2-7	.
ATSRDRAPFQPQH	.	TRBV15	TRBJ1-5	.
ASSSRTSGTYEQY	TRBD2	TRBV28	TRBJ2-7	.
ASSSDRATFQPQH	TRBD1	TRBV18	TRBJ1-5	.
ASSYRRGSQETQY	.	TRBV7-6	TRBJ2-5	.
ASSQALVTGELF	.	TRBV4-3	TRBJ2-2	.
ASSWTGSSYEQY	TRBD1	TRBV5-1	TRBJ2-7	.
ASSQGSSPGHPNEQF	.	TRBV4-3	TRBJ2-1	many
ASSEQRPFNEKLF	.	TRBV25-1	TRBJ1-4	.
ASSLAPVSYEQY	.	TRBV28	TRBJ2-7	.
ASSPWTASNQPQH	.	TRBV27	TRBJ1-5	once
ASSFKGGNSPLH	.	TRBV7-9	TRBJ1-6	.
ASRFTQEGQAQF	.	TRBV27	TRBJ2-1	.
ASRYDTEAF	.	TRBV2	TRBJ1-1	few
ASSSGGESSYEQY	.	TRBV28	TRBJ2-7	.
ASSAREGPNEQF	TRBD2	TRBV2	TRBJ2-1	.